The 4 T cell receptor beta chains below come from one sample, sequenced in a study of technical replicates of blood from a few donors. Data came from immunoSEQ multiplex PCR; TCRdb stores just in-frame clones and leaves some out. The table lists around 100,000 clones, about 94% of them singletons, with approximately 0.33% in the top ten. The specimen was T cells isolated from PBMCs. Source of these receptors: a human donor in good health.

The chain carries TRBV30 and TRBJ2-3; TRBD1 matches 8 bases. V lost 2 bases and J lost 3; bases outside the gene matches: 10. The CDR3 covers 16 residues. Per the germline V gene, CDR1 is GTSNPN and CDR2 is SVGIG (reference sequence). The CDR3 DNA sequence: TGTGCCTGGAGTTCTAAGTCCGGACAGGGAACAGATACGCAGTATTTT. It is translated as CAWSSKSGQGTDTQYF.

This chain joins TRBV5-3 and TRBJ2-7; 10 nucleotides line up with TRBD2. TRBV5-3 is an ORF; its function is uncertain. The V and J ends lost 4 bases and 0 bases, in that order; junction bases with no gene match: 7. The CDR3 has 16 amino acids. The CDR3 loop reads CARSPSGLAFSYEQYF. The CDR3, as DNA: TGTGCCAGAAGCCCTTCGGGACTAGCGTTCTCCTACGAGCAGTACTTC.

This chain connects TRBV27 to TRBJ2-7; 9 bases match TRBD2. The CDR3 runs 16 residues. Germline CDR1 and CDR2: MNHEY and SMNVEV (reference sequence). The trim removed 1 base at V and 1 base at J, leaving 5 bases unmatched. This CDR3 is CASSLYGLAGSYEQYF. DNA for the CDR3: TGTGCCAGCAGTTTATACGGGCTAGCGGGATCCTACGAGCAGTACTTC.

The rearrangement links TRBV10-3 to TRBJ2-7, with D maybe TRBD1 (6 bases). This CDR3 is built from 15 residues. Germline values: CDR1 ENHRY, CDR2 SYGVKD. V was clipped by 3 bases and J by 5 bases, with 17 bases between them. CDR3 sequence: CAISDQGSGLDEQYF. CDR3 in DNA: TGTGCCATCAGTGATCAGGGGTCGGGGCTAGACGAGCAGTACTTC.